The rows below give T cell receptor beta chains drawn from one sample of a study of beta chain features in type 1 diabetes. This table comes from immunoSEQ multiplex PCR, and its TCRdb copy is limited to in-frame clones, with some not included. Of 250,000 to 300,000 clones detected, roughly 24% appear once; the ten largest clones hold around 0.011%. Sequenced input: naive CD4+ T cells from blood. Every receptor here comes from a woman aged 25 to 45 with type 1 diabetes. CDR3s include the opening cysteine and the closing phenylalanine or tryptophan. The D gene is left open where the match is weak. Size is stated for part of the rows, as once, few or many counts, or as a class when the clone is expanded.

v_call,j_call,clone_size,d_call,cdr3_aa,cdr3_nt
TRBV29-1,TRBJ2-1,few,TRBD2,CSVVGGSIWNEQFF,TGCAGCGTTGTAGGCGGGAGTATTTGGAATGAGCAGTTCTTC
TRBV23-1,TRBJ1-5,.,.,CASSQFNSLSNQPQHF,TGCGCCAGCAGTCAATTCAACAGCCTTAGCAATCAGCCCCAGCATTTT
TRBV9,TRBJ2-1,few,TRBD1,CASSRTGANNEQFF,TGTGCCAGCAGCCGGACAGGCGCCAACAATGAGCAGTTCTTC
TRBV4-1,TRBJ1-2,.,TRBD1,CASRKAGQRNYGYTF,TGCGCCAGCAGAAAGGCGGGACAGAGAAACTATGGCTACACCTTC
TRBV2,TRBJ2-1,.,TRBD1,CASRTGSSYNEQFF,TGTGCCAGCAGGACAGGGAGCTCCTACAATGAGCAGTTCTTC
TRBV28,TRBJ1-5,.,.,CASSPQQVSNQPQHF,TGTGCCAGCAGTCCCCAGCAGGTTAGCAATCAGCCCCAGCATTTT
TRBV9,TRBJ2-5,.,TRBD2,CASSPLAGDFQETQYF,TGTGCCAGCAGCCCCCTCGCGGGAGACTTCCAAGAGACCCAGTACTTC
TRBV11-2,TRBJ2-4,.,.,CASSLGGADDIQYF,TGTGCCAGCAGCTTAGGCGGGGCCGACGACATTCAGTACTTC
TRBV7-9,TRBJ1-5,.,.,CASSPKDFRAQHF,TGTGCCAGCAGCCCCAAGGATTTTCGGGCCCAGCATTTT
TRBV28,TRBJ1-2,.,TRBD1,CASSGQGTGYGYTF,TGTGCCAGCAGTGGACAGGGGACCGGCTATGGCTACACCTTC